This TCR beta chain was sequenced for a study of technical replicates of blood from a few donors. Profiling relied on immunoSEQ multiplex PCR, and the TCRdb table lists in-frame clones only, not all of them. The sample gives 65,000 to 85,000 clones, about 92% of which show up once; about 0.36% is in the top ten. CDR3 length equals 15 residues. Germline-derived CDR1 and CDR2 are SGHTA and FQGNSA. The ends lost 5 bases at V and 5 bases at J; junction bases unmatched: 6. This TCR was sampled from a human donor in good health. The sample taken for sequencing was T cells isolated from PBMCs. The chain employs TRBV7-2 and TRBJ1-5; 10 bases are a match to TRBD1. The CDR3 sequence is CASSQTGTGDQPQHF. The CDR3 DNA is TGTGCCAGCAGCCAAACCGGGACAGGGGATCAGCCCCAGCATTTT.